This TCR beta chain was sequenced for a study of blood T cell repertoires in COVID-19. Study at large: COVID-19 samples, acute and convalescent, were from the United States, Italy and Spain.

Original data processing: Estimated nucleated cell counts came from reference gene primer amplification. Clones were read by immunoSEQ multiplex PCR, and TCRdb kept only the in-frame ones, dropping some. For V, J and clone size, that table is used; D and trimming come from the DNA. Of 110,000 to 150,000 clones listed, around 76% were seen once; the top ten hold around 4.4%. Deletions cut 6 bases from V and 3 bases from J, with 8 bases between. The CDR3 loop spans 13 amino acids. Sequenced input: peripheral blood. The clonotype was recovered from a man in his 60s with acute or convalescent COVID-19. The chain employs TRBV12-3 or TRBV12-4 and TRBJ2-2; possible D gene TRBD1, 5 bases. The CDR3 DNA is TGTGCCAGCAGGGGGCAAGACACCGGGGAGCTGTTTTTT. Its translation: CASRGQDTGELFF.